This record covers a single T cell receptor (beta chain). Its target is not known. V was clipped by 4 bases and J by 8 bases; unmatched bases: 17. CDR1 is MGHRA and CDR2 is YSYEKL in the germline V gene. CDR3 length: 18 residues. One entry per CDR3 protein results from TCRdb running MiXCR on the reads. There are 63,000 or so distinct CDR3 sequences in the sample; 45% to 50% occur only once, and roughly 2.1% lies in the top ten. The data derive from a study of type 1 regulatory T cells. Study summary: T-allo10 is an in vitro-generated, Tr1-enriched CD4 T cell product specific for alloantigen. General observations from the study: Compared with non-Tr1 cells, Tr1 cells showed a narrower TCR repertoire.

The sequenced sample was cultured non-Tr1 T cells, either the whole culture or a sorted T cell fraction (not recorded which). The receptor comes from a human donor in good health. The chain recombines TRBV4-1 with TRBJ1-4, with 9 bases identical to TRBD1. In DNA, the CDR3 is TGCGCCAGCAGCCCCCCAAAACAACCGGGACAGGGAGGCGAAAAACTGTTTTTT. Protein: CASSPPKQPGQGGEKLFF.